The clone carrying this TCR beta chain was detected only a few times. Its antigen is undetermined. CDR1 is MNHEY, CDR2 SMNVEV, per germline (reference sequence). V was trimmed by 3 bases and J by 7 bases, leaving 10 bases between them. This CDR3 is 14 amino acids long. The entirety of the isolated RNA underwent reverse transcription, so expressed TCRB transcripts were sequenced. This table comes from immunoSEQ multiplex PCR, and its TCRdb copy is limited to in-frame clones, with some not included. The sample lists 200,000 to 250,000 clones; 27% were seen once. The data were taken from a study of beta chain features in type 1 diabetes. Turning to the study itself: The patient and healthy donor groups were comparable for age, gender and cell yields.

Study findings and constraints: Since sequencing was performed on cDNA, cells with high TCR expression could be over-represented.

The clonotype was recovered from a young man in good health. The sequencing input was central memory CD4+ T cells from blood. The chain combines TRBV27 with TRBJ1-6; D call uncertain. The CDR3 is CASSFHRWNSPLHF. As DNA, the CDR3 is TGTGCCAGCAGTTTTCACCGGTGGAATTCACCCCTCCACTTT.